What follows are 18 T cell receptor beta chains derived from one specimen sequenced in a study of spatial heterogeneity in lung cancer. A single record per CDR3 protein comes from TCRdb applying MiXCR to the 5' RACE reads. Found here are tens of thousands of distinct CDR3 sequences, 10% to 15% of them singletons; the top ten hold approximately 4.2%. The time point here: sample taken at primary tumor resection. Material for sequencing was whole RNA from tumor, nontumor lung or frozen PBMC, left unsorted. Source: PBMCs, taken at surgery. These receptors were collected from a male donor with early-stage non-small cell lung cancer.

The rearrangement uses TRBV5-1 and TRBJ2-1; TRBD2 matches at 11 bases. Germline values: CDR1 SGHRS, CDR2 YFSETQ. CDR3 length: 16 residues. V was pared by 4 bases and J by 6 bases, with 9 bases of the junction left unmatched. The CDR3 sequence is CASSPYSGRALNEQFF. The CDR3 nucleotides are TGCGCCAGCAGCCCCTATAGCGGGAGGGCCCTCAATGAGCAGTTCTTC.

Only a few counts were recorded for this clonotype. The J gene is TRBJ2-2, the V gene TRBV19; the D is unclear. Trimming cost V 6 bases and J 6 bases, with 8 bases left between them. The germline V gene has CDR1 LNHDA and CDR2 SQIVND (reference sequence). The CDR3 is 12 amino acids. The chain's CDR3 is CASSPHSGELFF. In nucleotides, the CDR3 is TGTGCCAGTAGCCCCCATTCCGGGGAGCTGTTTTTT.

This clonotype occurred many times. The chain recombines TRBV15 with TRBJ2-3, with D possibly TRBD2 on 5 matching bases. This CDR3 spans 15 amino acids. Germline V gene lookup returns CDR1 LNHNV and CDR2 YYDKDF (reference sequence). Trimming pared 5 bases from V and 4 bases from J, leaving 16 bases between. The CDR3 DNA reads TGTGCCACCAGCCTTCAGCGGAGTGGGGCAGATACGCAGTATTTT. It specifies CATSLQRSGADTQYF. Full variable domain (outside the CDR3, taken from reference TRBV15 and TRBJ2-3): DAMVIQNPRYQVTQFGKPVTLSCSQTLNHNVMYWYQQKSSQAPKLLFHYYDKDFNNEADTPDNFQSRRPNTSFCFLDIRSPGLGDTAMYLCATSLQRSGADTQYFGPGTRLTVL.

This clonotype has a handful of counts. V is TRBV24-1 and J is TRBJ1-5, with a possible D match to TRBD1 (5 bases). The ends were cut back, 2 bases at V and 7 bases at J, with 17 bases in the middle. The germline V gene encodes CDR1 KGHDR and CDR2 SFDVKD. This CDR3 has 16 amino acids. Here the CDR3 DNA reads TGTGCCACCAGTGATTCGGGGGGGACGGTGAACCAGCCCCAGCATTTT. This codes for CATSDSGGTVNQPQHF.

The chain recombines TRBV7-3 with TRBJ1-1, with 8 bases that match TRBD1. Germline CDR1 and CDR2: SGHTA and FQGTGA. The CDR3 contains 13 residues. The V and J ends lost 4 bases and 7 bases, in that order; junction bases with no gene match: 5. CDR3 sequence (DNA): TGTGCCAGCAGCTCGGACAGGGAATTTGAAGCTTTCTTT. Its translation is CASSSDREFEAFF. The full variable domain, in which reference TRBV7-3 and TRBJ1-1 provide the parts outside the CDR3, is GAGVSQTPSNKVTEKGKYVELRCDPISGHTALYWYRQSLGQGPEFLIYFQGTGAADDSGLPNDRFFAVRPEGSVSTLKIQRTERGDSAVYLCASSSDREFEAFFGQGTRLTVV.

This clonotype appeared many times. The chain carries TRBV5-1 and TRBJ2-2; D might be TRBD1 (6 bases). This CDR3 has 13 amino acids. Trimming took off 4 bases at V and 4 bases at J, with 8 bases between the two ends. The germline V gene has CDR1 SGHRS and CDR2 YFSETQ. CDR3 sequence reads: CASSLGATGELFF. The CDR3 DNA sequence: TGCGCCAGCAGCCTGGGGGCCACCGGGGAGCTGTTTTTT. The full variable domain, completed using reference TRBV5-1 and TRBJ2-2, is KAGVTQTPRYLIKTRGQQVTLSCSPISGHRSVSWYQQTPGQGLQFLFEYFSETQRNKGNFPGRFSGRQFSNSRSEMNVSTLELGDSALYLCASSLGATGELFFGEGSRLTVL.

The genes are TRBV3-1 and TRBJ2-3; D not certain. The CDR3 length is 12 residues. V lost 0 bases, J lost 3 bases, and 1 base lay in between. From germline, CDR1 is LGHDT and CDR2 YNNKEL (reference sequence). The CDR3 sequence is CASSQETDTQYF. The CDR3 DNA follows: TGTGCCAGCAGCCAAGAAACAGATACGCAGTATTTT.

CDR3 coding DNA: TGTGCCAGCAGCTTAGCGGGCGAACTAGCGATAAACAATGAGCAGTTCTTC. Translation gives CASSLAGELAINNEQFF. The chain is built from TRBV7-2 and TRBJ2-1, with 7 bases identical to TRBD2. This CDR3 is 17 amino acids long. Germline trimming cut 0 bases from V and 5 bases from J; bases unmatched to any gene: 10. The germline V gene has CDR1 SGHTA and CDR2 FQGNSA. Using reference TRBV7-2 and TRBJ2-1 for the parts outside the CDR3, the full variable domain is GAGVSQSPSNKVTEKGKDVELRCDPISGHTALYWYRQSLGQGLEFLIYFQGNSAPDKSGLPSDRFSAERTGGSVSTLTIQRTQQEDSAVYLCASSLAGELAINNEQFFGPGTRLTVL.

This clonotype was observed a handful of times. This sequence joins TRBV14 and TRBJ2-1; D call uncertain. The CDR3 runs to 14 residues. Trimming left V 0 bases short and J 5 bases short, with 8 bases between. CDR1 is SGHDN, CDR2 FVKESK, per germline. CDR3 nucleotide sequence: TGTGCCAGCAGCCAAGATACGGTTAACAATGAGCAGTTCTTC. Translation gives CASSQDTVNNEQFF.

In nucleotides, the CDR3 is TGTGCCAGCAGTTCATACAGGGGGCCGACCCGGCTCACTGAAGCTTTCTTT. Its protein product is CASSSYRGPTRLTEAFF. The V gene is TRBV27, the J gene TRBJ1-1; 9 bases fit TRBD1. Losses at the gene ends were 4 bases for V and 4 bases for J; bases not matched to a gene: 13. The germline gives CDR1 MNHEY, CDR2 SMNVEV (reference sequence). CDR3 length: 17 residues.

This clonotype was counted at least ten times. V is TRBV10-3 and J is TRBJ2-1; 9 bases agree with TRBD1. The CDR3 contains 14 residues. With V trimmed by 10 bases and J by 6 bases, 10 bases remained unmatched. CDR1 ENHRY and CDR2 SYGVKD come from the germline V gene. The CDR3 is CANQGGTGSNEQFF. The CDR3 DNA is TGTGCCAACCAGGGGGGGACAGGGTCCAATGAGCAGTTCTTC.

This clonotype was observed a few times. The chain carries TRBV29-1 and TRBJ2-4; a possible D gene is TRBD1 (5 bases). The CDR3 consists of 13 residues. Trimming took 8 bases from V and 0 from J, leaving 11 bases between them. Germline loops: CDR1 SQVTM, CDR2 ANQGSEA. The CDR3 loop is CSCDSAAKNIQYF. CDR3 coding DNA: TGCAGCTGTGACAGCGCAGCCAAAAACATTCAGTACTTC.

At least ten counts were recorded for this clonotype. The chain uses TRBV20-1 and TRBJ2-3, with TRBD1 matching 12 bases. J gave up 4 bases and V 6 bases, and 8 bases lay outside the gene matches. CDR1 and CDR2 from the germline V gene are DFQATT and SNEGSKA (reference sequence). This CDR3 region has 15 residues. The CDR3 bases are TGCAGTGCACCTCCGGGACAGGGGGCCCCAGATACGCAGTATTTT. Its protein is CSAPPGQGAPDTQYF.

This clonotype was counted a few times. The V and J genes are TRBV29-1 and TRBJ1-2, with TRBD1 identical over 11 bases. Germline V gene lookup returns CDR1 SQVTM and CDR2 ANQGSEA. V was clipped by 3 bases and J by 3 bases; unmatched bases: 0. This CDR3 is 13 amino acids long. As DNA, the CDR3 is TGCAGCGTTGAGGACAGGGGGCACTATGGCTACACCTTC. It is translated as CSVEDRGHYGYTF.

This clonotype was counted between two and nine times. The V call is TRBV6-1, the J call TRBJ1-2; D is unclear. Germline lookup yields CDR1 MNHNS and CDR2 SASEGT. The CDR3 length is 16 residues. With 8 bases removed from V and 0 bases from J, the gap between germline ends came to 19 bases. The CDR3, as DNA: TGTGCCAGCCTGGAGGCCAGTTGGGTAGCTAACTATGGCTACACCTTC. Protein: CASLEASWVANYGYTF.

In DNA, the CDR3 is TGTGCCAGCAGAATCGGAGGGGGTACCGGGGAGCTGTTTTTT. Its protein product is CASRIGGGTGELFF. The rearrangement uses TRBV6-2 or TRBV6-3 and TRBJ2-2; possibly TRBD1 or TRBD2 for D (6 bases each). CDR1 MNHEY and CDR2 SVGEGT come from the germline V gene. The V end was cut by 6 bases, the J end by 5 bases, with 13 bases between. The length of the CDR3 is 14 residues.

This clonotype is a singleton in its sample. CDR3 sequence: CASRAGSSQPQHF. The CDR3 DNA follows: TGTGCCAGCAGGGCAGGGTCGAGTCAGCCCCAGCATTTT. The V gene is TRBV6-5, the J gene TRBJ1-5; tentative D call: TRBD1 (5 bases). Trimming pared 6 bases from V and 6 bases from J, leaving 12 bases between. This CDR3 spans 13 amino acids. Germline loops: CDR1 MNHEY, CDR2 SVGAGI.

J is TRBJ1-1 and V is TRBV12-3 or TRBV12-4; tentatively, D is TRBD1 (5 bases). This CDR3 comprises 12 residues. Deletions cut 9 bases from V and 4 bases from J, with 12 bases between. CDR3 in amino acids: CARGRGSTEAFF. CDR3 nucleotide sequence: TGTGCCAGAGGTCGGGGGAGCACTGAAGCTTTCTTT.